Each of the 13 T cell receptor beta chains below was sequenced from the same sample in a study of blood T cell repertoires in COVID-19. Profiled with immunoSEQ multiplex PCR; TCRdb holds only in-frame clones, not every one. The sample contains about 170,000 clones, 88% of which appear only once. The sample consisted of peripheral blood. Every receptor here comes from a man aged 55-75 years with acute or convalescent COVID-19.

This chain connects TRBV19 to TRBJ2-5; 10 positions match TRBD1. With 1 base clipped from V and 4 bases from J, the junction kept 6 bases outside the gene matches. The CDR3 has 16 residues. From germline, CDR1 is LNHDA and CDR2 SQIVND (reference sequence). CDR3 protein: CASSIAGTGEGETQYF. In nucleotides, the CDR3 is TGTGCCAGTAGTATAGCCGGGACAGGGGAGGGAGAGACCCAGTACTTC.

The chain uses TRBV24-1 and TRBJ1-1; D gene ambiguous. V lost 7 bases and J 2 bases, leaving 13 bases between the germline ends. The germline CDR1 and CDR2 sequences are KGHDR and SFDVKD. The CDR3 has 14 residues. CDR3 in DNA: TGTGCCACCAGCTTAAGCACTGGTAACACTGAAGCTTTCTTT. Its translation: CATSLSTGNTEAFF.

The chain carries TRBV6-1 and TRBJ2-3, with TRBD1 matching over 7 bases. Germline CDR1 and CDR2: MNHNS and SASEGT. Losses at the gene ends were 2 bases for V and 4 bases for J; bases not matched to a gene: 6. The CDR3 contains 15 residues. This chain's CDR3 is CASSETGVPPDTQYF. The CDR3 DNA is TGTGCCAGCAGTGAAACAGGGGTCCCTCCAGATACGCAGTATTTT.

In regard to this clone: At one boundary the junction diverges from the germline segment, which might be a read error. The chain combines TRBV30 with TRBJ2-2; D might be TRBD1 (5 bases). Germline V gene sequence: CDR1 GTSNPN, CDR2 SVGIG (reference sequence). The CDR3 spans 14 residues. This CDR3 is CAWTLAGNAGELFF. The CDR3 DNA follows: TGTGCCTGGACCCTGGCAGGGAACGCCGGGGAGCTGTTTTTT.

The chain combines TRBV12-3 or TRBV12-4 with TRBJ1-3; D is perhaps TRBD1 (5 bases). V gave up 1 base and J gave up 7 bases, with 5 bases separating them. The CDR3 is 12 residues long. Here the CDR3 DNA reads TGTGCCAGCAGTTTAGAGGGGAACACCATATATTTT. Translating gives CASSLEGNTIYF.

The chain couples TRBV5-6 to TRBJ1-6; D is unclear. Germline values: CDR1 SGHDT, CDR2 YYEEEE. The CDR3 runs to 15 residues. The germline V and J ends were trimmed by 1 base and 7 bases, with 12 bases remaining between them. CDR3 nucleotides: TGTGCCAGCAGCTTGAGAGACATAAGAAATTCACCCCTCCACTTT. This gives the protein CASSLRDIRNSPLHF.

The V call is TRBV12-3 or TRBV12-4, the J call TRBJ1-2; D uncertain. This CDR3 is built from 12 residues. Trimming shortened V by 8 bases and J by 0 bases, and 7 bases separated the two germline ends. CDR3 sequence (DNA): TGTGCCAGCGCCGCGTCTAACTATGGCTACACCTTC. Protein product: CASAASNYGYTF.

The rearrangement joins TRBV2 to TRBJ1-1; 7 bases are shared with TRBD1. Germline trimming cut 6 bases from V and 8 bases from J; bases unmatched to any gene: 15. The CDR3 runs 15 residues. Germline loops: CDR1 SNHLY, CDR2 FYNNEI. CDR3 DNA: TGTGCCAGCAGCAATGAAGGGGACAGCCCAGGGGAAGCTTTCTTT. Protein product: CASSNEGDSPGEAFF.

V gene TRBV7-9 combines with J gene TRBJ2-1; 10 nucleotides align to TRBD1. Germline loops: CDR1 SEHNR, CDR2 FQNEAQ (reference sequence). The CDR3 totals 16 residues. V dropped 2 bases and J dropped 8; count of bases not matched to a gene: 9. The CDR3, as DNA: TGTGCCAGCAGCTTAATTGGGACAGGGGAGATCGATGAGCAGTTCTTC. Translated: CASSLIGTGEIDEQFF.

The chain combines TRBV2 with TRBJ1-1; TRBD1 matches 7 bases. The CDR3 is 15 residues long. V lost 2 bases and J lost 1; bases outside the gene matches: 4. Germline V CDR1 and CDR2: SNHLY, FYNNEI. This CDR3 reads CASSESRTGNTEAFF. The CDR3 DNA reads as TGTGCCAGCAGTGAATCCCGGACAGGGAACACTGAAGCTTTCTTT.

J is TRBJ1-1 and V is TRBV5-8; 7 bases are a match to TRBD1. Germline V gene data show CDR1 as SGHTS and CDR2 as YDEGEE. There are 13 residues in the CDR3. After removal of 7 bases from V and 0 bases from J, the junction contained 3 bases not matched to a gene. CDR3 region: CASGQAMNTEAFF. In DNA, the CDR3 is TGTGCCAGCGGACAGGCAATGAACACTGAAGCTTTCTTT.

This chain uses TRBV7-7 with TRBJ2-5; D is possibly TRBD1 (6 bases). The V end lost 1 base, the J end lost 4 bases, and 16 bases lay between the germline ends. The CDR3 contains 16 residues. Germline CDR1 and CDR2: SSHAT and FNYEAQ (reference sequence). The CDR3: CASSLGLNQGGETQYF. DNA for the CDR3: TGTGCCAGCAGCTTAGGTCTGAATCAAGGGGGAGAGACCCAGTACTTC.

This sequence joins TRBV5-1 and TRBJ2-3, with 8 bases fitting TRBD1. The germline V gene has CDR1 SGHRS and CDR2 YFSETQ. J gave up 1 base and V 4 bases, and 5 bases lay outside the gene matches. CDR3 size: 15 residues. CDR3 sequence reads: CASSRQGSGTDTQYF. CDR3 DNA: TGCGCCAGCAGCCGACAGGGGTCCGGCACAGATACGCAGTATTTT.